One sample yielded the 20 T cell receptor beta chains listed below, sequenced in a study of CD8+ T cells in alopecia areata (dated 2018 in TCRdb). Library method: the immunoSEQ multiplex PCR assay. RNA was extracted from all samples and reverse transcribed into cDNA, which served as template for TCR sequencing. In its TCRdb copy, this immuneACCESS table keeps in-frame sequences only and misses some clones. Where compared with another copy, unresolved V genes explain less than half of these, and the others have no known cause. In all, the sample holds more than 200,000 clones, and 64% of those were seen once. The ten largest clones represent roughly 4.2% of the sample. The time point label of this sample denotes: more than three weeks on oral tofacitinib. The treatment or condition label here, explained by the study, means: oral pan-JAK inhibitor, 5-10 mg twice daily. The material sequenced was CD4+ T cells sorted from blood, taken at week 4, from a patient treated with tofacitinib. These receptors came from a human donor with alopecia areata.

Concerning this clone: Other DNA variants within this sample encode the same CDR3. The V and J genes are TRBV5-1 and TRBJ1-2; D is possibly TRBD1 (6 bases). CDR1 is SGHRS and CDR2 is YFSETQ in the germline V gene. Trimming took off 4 bases at V and 2 bases at J, with 9 bases between the two ends. This CDR3 has 13 amino acids. Here the CDR3 DNA reads TGCGCCAGCAGCCCAGGACAGAACTATGGCTACACCTTC. Translation gives CASSPGQNYGYTF.

The rearrangement joins TRBV27 to TRBJ2-7, with D possibly being TRBD2 (5 bases). The V end was cut by 5 bases, the J end by 4 bases, with 18 bases between. Germline CDR1 is MNHEY and CDR2 is SMNVEV (reference sequence). The CDR3 runs to 15 residues. CDR3: CASSRTFVGLYEQYF. The CDR3 coding sequence is TGTGCCAGCAGTCGGACTTTTGTGGGGTTATACGAGCAGTACTTC.

The chain uses TRBV5-1 and TRBJ1-1; D remains ambiguous. Germline CDR1 and CDR2: SGHRS and YFSETQ. The CDR3 loop spans 16 amino acids. V was cut by 0 bases and J by 0 bases, with 12 bases left in between. This CDR3 is CASSLGDGGMNTEAFF. DNA for the CDR3: TGCGCCAGCAGCTTGGGAGACGGAGGAATGAACACTGAAGCTTTCTTT.

The chain combines TRBV15 with TRBJ2-1; 7 bases are shared with TRBD1. Per the germline V gene, CDR1 is LNHNV and CDR2 is YYDKDF (reference sequence). J gave up 15 bases and V 2 bases, and 10 bases lay outside the gene matches. The CDR3 is 13 amino acids. CDR3 in amino acids: CATSRSRDRERFF. The CDR3 DNA is TGTGCCACCAGCAGATCTCGAGACAGGGAAAGGTTCTTC.

The chain links TRBV6-5 to TRBJ2-3; 7 positions match TRBD2. CDR3 size: 15 residues. Germline assignment: CDR1 MNHEY and CDR2 SVGAGI. Unmatched junction bases numbered 10, after V lost 8 bases and J lost 2 bases. The CDR3 sequence is CASRTGTISTDTQYF. CDR3 in DNA: TGTGCCAGCCGGACCGGGACTATTTCCACAGATACGCAGTATTTT.

This chain uses TRBV4-2 with TRBJ2-7; no firm D call. The V end was cut by 1 base, the J end by 2 bases, with 9 bases between. CDR1 and CDR2 (germline): LGHNA, YNFKEQ. The CDR3 spans 14 residues. DNA for the CDR3: TGTGCCAGCAGCCAAGGGCGAGGAACCTACGAGCAGTACTTC. Residues: CASSQGRGTYEQYF.

The chain links TRBV27 to TRBJ1-2, with 8 bases lining up with TRBD1. The ends lost 2 bases at V and 8 bases at J; junction bases unmatched: 4. The CDR3 is 13 amino acids. The germline V gene has CDR1 MNHEY and CDR2 SMNVEV (reference sequence). The CDR3 sequence is CASSLRGTGGYTF. Written as DNA, the CDR3 is TGTGCCAGCAGTTTACGCGGGACAGGAGGCTACACCTTC.

The chain carries TRBV11-3 and TRBJ2-5; D unclear. CDR3 length equals 14 residues. V was pared by 2 bases and J by 1 base, with 8 bases between. Germline CDR1 SGHNT, CDR2 YENEEA. Here the CDR3 reads CASSLMGPQETQYF. The CDR3 DNA sequence: TGTGCCAGCAGCTTAATGGGCCCCCAAGAGACCCAGTACTTC.

CDR3 region: CASSVRGGNTIYF. CDR3 nucleotides: TGTGCCAGCAGCGTTCGGGGGGGAAACACCATATATTTT. The chain recombines TRBV5-4 with TRBJ1-3, with D maybe TRBD1 (5 bases). Germline-derived CDR1 and CDR2 are SGHNT and YYREEE (reference sequence). The V end was cut by 4 bases, the J end by 4 bases, with 9 bases between. The CDR3 is made up of 13 amino acids.

The genes are TRBV5-1 and TRBJ2-2, with unresolved D. Germline V gene lookup returns CDR1 SGHRS and CDR2 YFSETQ. This CDR3 has 16 residues. Trimming left V 0 bases short and J 5 bases short, with 14 bases between. CDR3 amino acids: CASSLEYGRRTGELFF. CDR3 bases: TGCGCCAGCAGCTTGGAATACGGACGCCGAACCGGGGAGCTGTTTTTT.

V is TRBV28 and J is TRBJ1-2; D is perhaps TRBD1 (5 bases). There are 13 residues in the CDR3. Germline V gene lookup returns CDR1 MDHEN and CDR2 SYDVKM. V was trimmed by 6 bases and J by 3 bases, leaving 11 bases between them. The CDR3 coding sequence is TGTGCCAGCAGCCCCGGGGCGGACTATGGCTACACCTTC. This encodes CASSPGADYGYTF.

The chain couples TRBV9 to TRBJ2-4; D is unresolved. Germline V gene data show CDR1 as SGDLS and CDR2 as YYNGEE. Trimming pared 3 bases from V and 5 bases from J, leaving 9 bases between. The CDR3 is 13 amino acids. This CDR3 is CASSESTQNIQYF. CDR3 DNA sequence: TGTGCCAGCAGCGAATCCACCCAAAACATTCAGTACTTC.

This clone has a handful of counts. This rearrangement joins TRBV5-1 to TRBJ2-1, with a tentative D call TRBD2 (7 bases). Germline V gene lookup returns CDR1 SGHRS and CDR2 YFSETQ. The CDR3 is 16 amino acids. V dropped 4 bases and J dropped 7 bases, with 21 bases sitting between them. In DNA, the CDR3 is TGCGCCAGCAGCCGTGAGGATCGGGGGGCCCTTAATGAGCAGTTCTTC. Its translation is CASSREDRGALNEQFF. Based on the CDR3 plus reference TRBV5-1 and TRBJ2-1, the full variable domain is KAGVTQTPRYLIKTRGQQVTLSCSPISGHRSVSWYQQTPGQGLQFLFEYFSETQRNKGNFPGRFSGRQFSNSRSEMNVSTLELGDSALYLCASSREDRGALNEQFFGPGTRLTVL.

The chain employs TRBV5-1 and TRBJ2-7; D is perhaps TRBD2 (5 bases). Looked up from germline, CDR1 is SGHRS and CDR2 is YFSETQ. CDR3 length equals 15 residues. Trimming left V 0 bases short and J 0 bases short, with 10 bases between. The CDR3 nucleotides read TGCGCCAGCAGCTTGGTCCCGGGGAGCTCCTACGAGCAGTACTTC. This codes for CASSLVPGSSYEQYF.

This sequence joins TRBV6-5 and TRBJ2-5; weak D call: TRBD2 (6 bases). Trimming left V 9 bases short and J 5 bases short, with 16 bases between. Germline V gene data show CDR1 as MNHEY and CDR2 as SVGAGI. The CDR3 is 13 amino acids. The CDR3 reads CASRRSSGETQYF. The CDR3 nucleotides are TGTGCCAGTCGCCGCTCAAGCGGGGAGACCCAGTACTTC.

This chain connects TRBV11-2 to TRBJ2-5; maybe TRBD2 (5 bases). This CDR3 is 15 amino acids long. CDR1 and CDR2 (germline): SGHAT, FQNNGV. The ends were cut back, 1 base at V and 5 bases at J, with 14 bases in the middle. The CDR3 DNA is TGTGCCAGCAGCTTAGGACTACGCCCCGGGGAGACCCAGTACTTC. Its translation is CASSLGLRPGETQYF.

On this clone: This CDR3 is also generated by other DNA sequences in the sample. The chain has TRBV2 and TRBJ1-1; 9 positions match TRBD1. The V gene's germline CDR1 is SNHLY and CDR2 FYNNEI. CDR3 length: 14 amino acids. Trimming at V came to 5 bases and at J to 1 base, leaving 2 bases not matched to a gene. The CDR3 nucleotides are TGTGCCAGCAGTAAGGGACAGGGGAACACTGAAGCTTTCTTT. This codes for CASSKGQGNTEAFF.

CDR3 region: CGSSAYSLAEAFF. The CDR3 bases are TGCGGTAGCTCGGCATACTCTCTCGCTGAAGCTTTCTTT. The chain employs TRBV29-1 and TRBJ1-1; D is undetermined. Germline V gives CDR1 SQVTM, CDR2 ANQGSEA. The CDR3 is made up of 13 amino acids. The whole variable domain, remainder taken from reference TRBV29-1 and TRBJ1-1, is SAVISQKPSRDICQRGTSLTIQCQVDSQVTMMFWYRQQPGQSLTLIATANQGSEATYESGFVIDKFPISRPNLTFSTLTVSNMSPEDSSIYLCGSSAYSLAEAFFGQGTRLTVV.

This clone was counted a few times. A read error may account for a junction end that differs from germline. This chain links TRBV19 with TRBJ1-2; D ambiguous. CDR1 is LNHDA and CDR2 is SQIVND in the germline V gene (reference sequence). The CDR3 loop spans 12 amino acids. The CDR3 bases are TGTGCCAGTAGTAACAACCTGGACGGTTTCGGATTC. Its protein is CASSNNLDGFGF.

This clone was seen many times. The chain recombines TRBV9 with TRBJ1-6; TRBD1 agrees at 9 bases. Germline lookup yields CDR1 SGDLS and CDR2 YYNGEE. Trimming cost V 0 bases and J 13 bases; bases outside gene matches: 5. The CDR3 has 14 amino acids. CDR3 sequence reads: CASSVVGTGSPLHF. The CDR3 bases are TGTGCCAGCAGCGTAGTTGGGACAGGGAGTCCCCTCCACTTT. The entire variable domain, with the rest obtained from reference TRBV9 and TRBJ1-6, is as follows: DSGVTQTPKHLITATGQRVTLRCSPRSGDLSVYWYQQSLDQGLQFLIQYYNGEERAKGNILERFSAQQFPDLHSELNLSSLELGDSALYFCASSVVGTGSPLHFGNGTRLTVT.